This T cell receptor beta chain was sequenced during a study of PD-1 blockade in classical Hodgkin lymphoma. Each and every patient relapsed after autologous stem cell transplantation, and patients got differing brentuximab vedotin exposure. Assay used: immunoSEQ multiplex PCR; TCRdb lists only in-frame clones, some missing. The profile shows about 29,000 clones, about four fifths of them singletons. The germline gives CDR1 MNHEY, CDR2 SVGAGI. V dropped 2 bases and J dropped 3 bases, with 13 bases sitting between them. The CDR3 spans 15 residues. The sequences come from peripheral blood mononuclear cells (PBMCs), collected before the second cycle of nivolumab. This clonotype was obtained from a human donor with classical Hodgkin lymphoma. The rearrangement links TRBV6-5 to TRBJ1-2; D unclear. The CDR3 protein is CASSYGGVGDYGYTF. Here the CDR3 DNA reads TGTGCCAGCAGTTACGGCGGGGTTGGGGACTATGGCTACACCTTC.